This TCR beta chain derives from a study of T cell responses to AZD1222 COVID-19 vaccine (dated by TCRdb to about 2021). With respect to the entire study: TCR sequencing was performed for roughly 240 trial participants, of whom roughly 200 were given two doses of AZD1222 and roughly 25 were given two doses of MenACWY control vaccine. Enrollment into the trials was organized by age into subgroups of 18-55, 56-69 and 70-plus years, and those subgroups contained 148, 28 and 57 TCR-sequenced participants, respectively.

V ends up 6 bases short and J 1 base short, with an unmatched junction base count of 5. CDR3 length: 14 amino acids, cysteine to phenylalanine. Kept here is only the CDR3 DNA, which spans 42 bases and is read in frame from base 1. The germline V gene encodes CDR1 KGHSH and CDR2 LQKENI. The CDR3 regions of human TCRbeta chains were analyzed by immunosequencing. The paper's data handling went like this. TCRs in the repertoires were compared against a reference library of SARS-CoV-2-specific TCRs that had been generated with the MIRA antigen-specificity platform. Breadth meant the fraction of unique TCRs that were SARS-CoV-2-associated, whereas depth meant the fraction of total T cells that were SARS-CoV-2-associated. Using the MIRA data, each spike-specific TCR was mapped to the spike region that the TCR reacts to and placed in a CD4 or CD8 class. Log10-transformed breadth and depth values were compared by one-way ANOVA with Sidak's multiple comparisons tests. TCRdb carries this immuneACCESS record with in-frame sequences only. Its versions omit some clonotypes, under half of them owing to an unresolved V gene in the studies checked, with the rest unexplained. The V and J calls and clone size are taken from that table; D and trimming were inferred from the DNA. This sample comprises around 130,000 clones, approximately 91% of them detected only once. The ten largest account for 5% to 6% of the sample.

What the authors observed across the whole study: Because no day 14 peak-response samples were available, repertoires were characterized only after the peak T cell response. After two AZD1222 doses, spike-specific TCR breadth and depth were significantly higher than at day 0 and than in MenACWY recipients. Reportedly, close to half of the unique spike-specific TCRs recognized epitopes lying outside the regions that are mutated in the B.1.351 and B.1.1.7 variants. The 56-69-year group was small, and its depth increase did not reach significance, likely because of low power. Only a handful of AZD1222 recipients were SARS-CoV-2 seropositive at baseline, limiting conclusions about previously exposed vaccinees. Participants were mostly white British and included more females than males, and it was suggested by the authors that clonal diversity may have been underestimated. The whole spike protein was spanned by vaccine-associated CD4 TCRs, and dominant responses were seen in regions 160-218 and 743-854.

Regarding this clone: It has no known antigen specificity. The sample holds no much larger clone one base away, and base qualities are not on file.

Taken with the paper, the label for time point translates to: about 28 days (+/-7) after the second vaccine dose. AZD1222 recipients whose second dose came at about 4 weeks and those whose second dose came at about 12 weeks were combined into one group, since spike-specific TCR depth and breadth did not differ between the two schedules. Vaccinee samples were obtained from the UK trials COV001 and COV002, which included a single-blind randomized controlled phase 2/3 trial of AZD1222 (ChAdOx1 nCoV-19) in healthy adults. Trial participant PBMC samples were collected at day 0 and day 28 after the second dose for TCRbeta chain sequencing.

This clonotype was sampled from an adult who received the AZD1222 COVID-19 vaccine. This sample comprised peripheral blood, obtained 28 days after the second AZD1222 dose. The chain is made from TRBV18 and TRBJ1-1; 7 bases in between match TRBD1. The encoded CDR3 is CASSSQGGNTEAFF. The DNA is TGTGCCAGCTCGTCCCAGGGGGGGAACACTGAAGCTTTCTTT.